This passage covers 17 T cell receptor beta chains from one sample sequenced in a study of identifying expanded T cells in peripheral blood. This table comes from immunoSEQ multiplex PCR, and its TCRdb copy is limited to in-frame clones, with some not included. The sample lists tens of thousands of clones, 88% occurring once. Sequences were obtained from blood. These receptors were collected from a person aged 18 to 70 in good health.

The chain employs TRBV5-5 and TRBJ1-2, with TRBD1 as a possible D gene (5 bases). This CDR3 comprises 16 residues. Germline V gene data show CDR1 as SGHKS and CDR2 as YYEKEE (reference sequence). V lost 6 bases and J 5 bases, leaving 23 bases between the germline ends. The CDR3 DNA sequence: TGTGCCAGCACCAACCGGGGGACGGGACTGGGGTATGGCTACACCTTC. It encodes CASTNRGTGLGYGYTF.

Only one count was recorded for this clone. The chain couples TRBV5-1 to TRBJ1-1; D remains ambiguous. Germline lookup yields CDR1 SGHRS and CDR2 YFSETQ. V shed 1 base and J shed 4 bases, with 20 bases lying between them. The CDR3 length is 17 residues. The CDR3 loop reads CASSLFDRTSIGTEAFF. CDR3 sequence (DNA): TGCGCCAGCAGCTTGTTCGATAGGACCTCAATCGGCACTGAAGCTTTCTTT.

This chain links TRBV5-1 with TRBJ2-5, with 10 nucleotides matching TRBD1. Germline V CDR1 and CDR2: SGHRS, YFSETQ. V lost 4 bases to trimming and J lost 5 bases; unmatched junction nucleotides: 2. CDR3 length: 13 residues. CDR3 DNA sequence: TGCGCCAGCAGCATGGACAGGGGGGAGACCCAGTACTTC. Protein product: CASSMDRGETQYF. Combining the CDR3 with reference TRBV5-1 and TRBJ2-5 gives the whole variable domain KAGVTQTPRYLIKTRGQQVTLSCSPISGHRSVSWYQQTPGQGLQFLFEYFSETQRNKGNFPGRFSGRQFSNSRSEMNVSTLELGDSALYLCASSMDRGETQYFGPGTRLLVL.

The chain is built from TRBV5-1 and TRBJ1-2; TRBD1 might be the D (5 bases). CDR1 and CDR2 (germline): SGHRS, YFSETQ. CDR3 length equals 15 residues. V lost 0 bases and J 5 bases, leaving 14 bases between the germline ends. CDR3 in DNA: TGCGCCAGCAGCTTGGGTACGGGGCCCTCATATGGCTACACCTTC. Encoded protein: CASSLGTGPSYGYTF.

The chain recombines TRBV11-2 with TRBJ2-7; possibly TRBD1 or TRBD2 for D (5 bases each). Germline CDR1 is SGHAT and CDR2 is FQNNGV. The CDR3 has 15 amino acids. The V and J ends lost 4 bases and 0 bases respectively, with 13 bases between them. The CDR3 sequence: CASSSGRGHSYEQYF. CDR3 in DNA: TGTGCCAGCAGCTCAGGGAGAGGGCACTCCTACGAGCAGTACTTC.

This clone was seen a few times. This chain joins TRBV7-9 and TRBJ1-5; TRBD1 matches at 11 bases. V was pared by 5 bases and J by 7 bases, with 4 bases of the junction left unmatched. Germline assignment: CDR1 SEHNR and CDR2 FQNEAQ (reference sequence). The CDR3 is made up of 14 amino acids. CDR3 in amino acids: CASSRTGGLQPQHF. CDR3 in DNA: TGTGCCAGCAGCAGGACAGGGGGCTTGCAGCCCCAGCATTTT.

This chain links TRBV10-3 with TRBJ1-4; D is ambiguous. This CDR3 contains 13 residues. The ends were cut back, 11 bases at V and 0 bases at J, with 10 bases in the middle. The germline CDR1 and CDR2 sequences are ENHRY and SYGVKD. CDR3 amino acids: CASQTTTNEKLFF. As DNA, the CDR3 is TGTGCCTCCCAGACAACAACTAATGAAAAACTGTTTTTT.

Written as DNA, the CDR3 is TGTGCCAGCAGTACCCGACGGACTGAAGCTTTCTTT. This translates into CASSTRRTEAFF. The chain carries TRBV6-5 and TRBJ1-1; D ambiguous. CDR3 length equals 12 residues. Germline-derived CDR1 and CDR2 are MNHEY and SVGAGI. Trimming stripped 5 bases from V and 5 bases from J, with 9 bases between.

This clone was counted between two and nine times. The chain uses TRBV19 and TRBJ1-2; 11 positions agree with TRBD1. The CDR3 sequence is 14 residues long. V shed 5 bases, J shed 3 bases, and the junction held 2 bases outside the gene matches. Germline CDR1 reads LNHDA; CDR2 reads SQIVND (reference sequence). The CDR3 nucleotides read TGTGCCAGTAGTCGGGACAGGGGGTACTATGGCTACACCTTC. Its translation is CASSRDRGYYGYTF. Full variable domain (remainder filled in from reference TRBV19 and TRBJ1-2): DGGITQSPKYLFRKEGQNVTLSCEQNLNHDAMYWYRQDPGQGLRLIYYSQIVNDFQKGDIAEGYSVSREKKESFPLTVTSAQKNPTAFYLCASSRDRGYYGYTFGSGTRLTVV.

The rearrangement uses TRBV2 and TRBJ2-5; TRBD1 agrees at 7 bases. This CDR3 contains 12 residues. The germline gives CDR1 SNHLY, CDR2 FYNNEI. V lost 6 bases and J lost 7; bases outside the gene matches: 5. The CDR3 here is CASSEQGSTQYF. The CDR3 DNA is TGTGCCAGCAGCGAACAGGGGTCGACCCAGTACTTC.

V gene TRBV18 combines with J gene TRBJ2-7, with 9 bases lining up with TRBD2. Trimming removed 5 bases from V and 3 bases from J; junction bases left unmatched: 11. The germline V gene has CDR1 KGHSH and CDR2 LQKENI. There are 16 residues in the CDR3. CDR3 residues: CASSGLSGRYNYEQYF. DNA for the CDR3: TGTGCCAGCTCAGGACTCAGCGGGAGGTATAACTACGAGCAGTACTTC. Full variable domain (rest looked up from reference TRBV18 and TRBJ2-7): NAGVMQNPRHLVRRRGQEARLRCSPMKGHSHVYWYRQLPEEGLKFMVYLQKENIIDESGMPKERFSAEFPKEGPSILRIQQVVRGDSAAYFCASSGLSGRYNYEQYFGPGTRLTVT.

The rearrangement uses TRBV4-3 and TRBJ2-7; 7 bases are shared with TRBD2. The CDR3 spans 17 residues. CDR1 is LGHNA, CDR2 YSLEER, per germline. V gave up 0 bases and J gave up 5 bases; unmatched junction bases: 13. The CDR3 here is CASSQDDREGVSNEQYF. CDR3 coding DNA: TGCGCCAGCAGCCAAGATGATAGGGAGGGAGTCAGTAACGAGCAGTACTTC.

The chain couples TRBV6-6 to TRBJ1-4, with unresolved D. The germline CDR1 and CDR2 sequences are MNHNY and SVGAGI (reference sequence). Trimming cost V 7 bases and J 8 bases, with 17 bases left between them. This CDR3 is 14 amino acids long. The CDR3 nucleotides read TGTGCCAGCATATCGGGTCTCAAAGGGGAAAAACTGTTTTTT. Protein sequence: CASISGLKGEKLFF.

This chain uses TRBV19 with TRBJ2-1; 7 positions match TRBD2. V lost 5 bases to trimming and J lost 4 bases; unmatched junction nucleotides: 5. The CDR3 has 14 amino acids. Germline assignment: CDR1 LNHDA and CDR2 SQIVND (reference sequence). This CDR3 is CASSEWTSYNEQFF. In DNA, the CDR3 is TGTGCCAGTAGTGAATGGACTAGTTACAATGAGCAGTTCTTC.

The V and J genes are TRBV18 and TRBJ1-1; 8 bases align to TRBD1. Germline lookup yields CDR1 KGHSH and CDR2 LQKENI. The trim removed 3 bases at V and 1 base at J, leaving 4 bases unmatched. CDR3 size: 15 residues. The CDR3 DNA sequence: TGTGCCAGCTCACCTAGACAGGGGCCGAACACTGAAGCTTTCTTT. As protein: CASSPRQGPNTEAFF.

The V and J genes are TRBV15 and TRBJ1-6; 7 bases align to TRBD1. The CDR3 consists of 17 residues. Trimming cost V 0 bases and J 9 bases; bases outside gene matches: 11. Germline values: CDR1 LNHNV, CDR2 YYDKDF (reference sequence). The CDR3, as DNA: TGTGCCACCAGCAGAGATTTGGTGACAGGGACGGGTTCACCCCTCCACTTT. Its translation: CATSRDLVTGTGSPLHF.

The rearrangement uses TRBV7-9 and TRBJ1-2, with D possibly matching TRBD1 (5 bases). Deletions cut 3 bases from V and 6 bases from J, with 14 bases between. CDR1 is SEHNR and CDR2 is FQNEAQ in the germline V gene (reference sequence). The CDR3 runs 14 residues. The CDR3 region is CASSLGQGENGYTF. DNA of the CDR3: TGTGCCAGCAGCTTGGGCCAGGGCGAAAATGGCTACACCTTC.